These 29 T cell receptor beta chains were all obtained from the same sample, sequenced in a study of blood T cell repertoires in COVID-19. Sequenced by immunoSEQ multiplex PCR; TCRdb stores in-frame clones only, minus some. The table has approximately 300,000 clones, roughly 85% seen once; the top ten hold 1.5% to 2%. The sequenced sample was PBMCs or T cells enriched from blood (not recorded which). The receptors come from a woman aged 25 to 39 who had been exposed to COVID-19.

The CDR3 reads CATSRDLPRGLYGYTF. For the CDR3, the DNA is TGTGCCACCAGCAGAGATCTTCCTAGGGGGCTCTATGGCTACACCTTC. The chain recombines TRBV15 with TRBJ1-2, with TRBD1 matching 7 bases. Trimming removed 0 bases from V and 4 bases from J; junction bases left unmatched: 8. The CDR3 loop spans 16 amino acids. CDR1 LNHNV and CDR2 YYDKDF come from the germline V gene (reference sequence).

For this clone: At the DNA level, this CDR3 is encoded by other sequences in the same sample as well. The chain combines TRBV28 with TRBJ1-3; D may be TRBD1 (5 bases). The CDR3 covers 14 residues. Trimming pared 4 bases from V and 1 base from J, leaving 8 bases between. Germline V gene data show CDR1 as MDHEN and CDR2 as SYDVKM. The CDR3 DNA reads TGTGCCAGCAGTTGGAGGGGATCTGGAAACACCATATATTTT. Translated, it gives CASSWRGSGNTIYF.

CDR3 bases: TGTGCCAGCAGCAAAGGCCCGGTCACCTACGAGCAGTACTTC. The encoded protein is CASSKGPVTYEQYF. The V call is TRBV21-1, the J call TRBJ2-7; the table's D call, TRBD2, has no DNA check behind it. TRBV21-1 is a pseudogene segment. The CDR3 runs to 14 residues.

The chain uses TRBV28 and TRBJ2-3, with TRBD2 matching 7 bases. Germline V gene lookup returns CDR1 MDHEN and CDR2 SYDVKM. J lost 1 base, V lost 7 bases, and 8 bases had no gene match. There are 15 residues in the CDR3. The CDR3 is CASTPRGRGTDTQYF. The CDR3, as DNA: TGTGCCAGCACTCCGCGGGGGAGGGGCACAGATACGCAGTATTTT.

In this sample, this clone turned up a few times. The rearrangement joins TRBV10-3 to TRBJ2-7, with unresolved D. The CDR3 consists of 12 residues. Per the germline V gene, CDR1 is ENHRY and CDR2 is SYGVKD. Trimming shortened V by 2 bases and J by 3 bases, and 5 bases separated the two germline ends. CDR3 sequence: CAISETNYEQYF. The DNA of the CDR3 is TGTGCCATCAGTGAGACAAACTACGAGCAGTACTTC.

This clone has a single count. V and J are TRBV10-3 and TRBJ2-7, with 10 nucleotides matching TRBD1. V shed 10 bases and J 2 bases; nucleotides not matched to a gene: 5. The CDR3 consists of 13 residues. Germline CDR1 ENHRY, CDR2 SYGVKD. CDR3 sequence: CASGQGGPYEQYF. The CDR3 coding sequence is TGTGCCAGCGGACAGGGGGGCCCCTACGAGCAGTACTTC.

This clone was detected only once. The chain recombines TRBV7-6 with TRBJ2-3; TRBD2 is a possible D gene (6 bases). The CDR3 covers 17 residues. The V gene lost 3 bases and the J gene lost 1 base, with 17 bases spanning the gap. The germline V gene has CDR1 SGHVS and CDR2 FNYEAQ. The CDR3: CASSFSGSLIGTDTQYF. The CDR3 bases are TGTGCCAGCAGCTTTTCCGGGAGCTTGATTGGCACAGATACGCAGTATTTT.

The rearrangement uses TRBV7-8 and TRBJ2-7; TRBD2 matches at 8 bases. The CDR3 is 16 residues long. Germline V CDR1 and CDR2: SGHVS, FQNEAQ. Unmatched junction bases numbered 11, after V lost 5 bases and J lost 2 bases. CDR3 nucleotide sequence: TGTGCCAGCAGCCGAGGTGGTAGCGGGGCTACCTACGAGCAGTACTTC. Translated: CASSRGGSGATYEQYF.

The chain employs TRBV5-4 and TRBJ1-1; perhaps TRBD1 as D (6 bases). The V and J ends lost 4 bases and 0 bases respectively, with 10 bases between them. Germline CDR1 is SGHNT and CDR2 is YYREEE (reference sequence). CDR3 length: 14 residues. CDR3 sequence reads: CASSPQGLNTEAFF. DNA for the CDR3: TGTGCCAGCAGCCCCCAGGGGTTGAACACTGAAGCTTTCTTT. The whole variable domain, remainder taken from reference TRBV5-4 and TRBJ1-1, is ETGVTQSPTHLIKTRGQQVTLRCSSQSGHNTVSWYQQALGQGPQFIFQYYREEENGRGNFPPRFSGLQFPNYSSELNVNALELDDSALYLCASSPQGLNTEAFFGQGTRLTVV.

CDR3 protein: CASSMTAKNEKLFF. CDR3 sequence (DNA): TGTGCCAGCAGTATGACAGCTAAAAATGAAAAACTGTTTTTT. This chain uses TRBV27 with TRBJ1-4, with a tentative D call TRBD1 (5 bases). CDR1 and CDR2 (germline): MNHEY, SMNVEV (reference sequence). V was pared by 5 bases and J by 5 bases, with 12 bases between. The CDR3 contains 14 residues.

The CDR3 here is CASRTAGGSVGQYF. CDR3 DNA sequence: TGCGCCAGCAGAACGGCAGGGGGTTCGGTCGGGCAGTACTTC. The V and J genes are TRBV5-1 and TRBJ2-7; 7 nucleotides match TRBD1. The ends lost 5 bases at V and 9 bases at J; junction bases unmatched: 14. CDR1 is SGHRS and CDR2 is YFSETQ in the germline V gene. The CDR3 extends over 14 amino acids.

This chain links TRBV28 with TRBJ1-1; TRBD1 is a possible D gene (6 bases). Trimming stripped 3 bases from V and 11 bases from J, with 10 bases between. The V gene's germline CDR1 is MDHEN and CDR2 SYDVKM. The CDR3 consists of 11 residues. CDR3 in amino acids: CASSLGGGAFF. CDR3 coding DNA: TGTGCCAGCAGTTTGGGAGGGGGGGCTTTCTTT.

V and J are TRBV28 and TRBJ1-2, with TRBD1 identical over 11 bases. The junction had 10 bases not matched to a gene; V was cut back by 6 bases and J by 7 bases. This CDR3 contains 15 residues. The V gene's germline CDR1 is MDHEN and CDR2 SYDVKM. The CDR3 here is CASRPPGQGESGYTF. The CDR3 DNA sequence: TGTGCCAGCAGACCTCCGGGACAGGGGGAATCTGGCTACACCTTC.

The chain links TRBV27 to TRBJ2-7; TRBD2 agrees at 8 bases. Trimming removed 0 bases from V and 6 bases from J; junction bases left unmatched: 7. This CDR3 is built from 15 residues. Germline CDR1 is MNHEY and CDR2 is SMNVEV (reference sequence). CDR3 coding DNA: TGTGCCAGCAGTTTATCGGGACTAGGTGCGAGCGAGCAGTACTTC. Its protein product is CASSLSGLGASEQYF.

The V and J genes are TRBV9 and TRBJ1-2; no clear D gene. Germline CDR1 reads SGDLS; CDR2 reads YYNGEE. Trimming took off 0 bases at V and 0 bases at J, with 9 bases between the two ends. The CDR3 loop spans 15 amino acids. This CDR3 is CASSVGGFTNYGYTF. For the CDR3, the DNA is TGTGCCAGCAGCGTAGGAGGGTTTACTAACTATGGCTACACCTTC.

This sequence joins TRBV28 and TRBJ1-5, with 7 bases fitting TRBD1. Losses at the gene ends were 6 bases for V and 5 bases for J; bases not matched to a gene: 19. The germline gives CDR1 MDHEN, CDR2 SYDVKM. The CDR3 is 18 amino acids. CDR3 nucleotide sequence: TGTGCCAGCAGCCTTTACACGGGACAGAACCCGGGGGATCAGCCCCAGCATTTT. It encodes CASSLYTGQNPGDQPQHF.

This clone appeared a few times. Other DNA sequences in this sample translate to the same CDR3. This rearrangement joins TRBV7-2 to TRBJ2-3, with 8 bases matching TRBD2. Germline values: CDR1 SGHTA, CDR2 FQGNSA. This CDR3 region has 15 residues. The V segment lost 3 bases and the J segment 2 bases; nucleotides outside the gene matches: 4. CDR3 coding DNA: TGTGCCAGCAGCTTGTCACTAGCGGTCACAGATACGCAGTATTTT. Translating it yields CASSLSLAVTDTQYF.

The genes are TRBV7-2 and TRBJ2-3, with 12 bases identical to TRBD2. V gave up 5 bases and J gave up 0 bases; unmatched junction bases: 6. The germline V gene encodes CDR1 SGHTA and CDR2 FQGNSA. The CDR3 has 17 residues. The CDR3: CASSPGTSGFSTDTQYF. CDR3 nucleotides: TGTGCCAGCAGCCCCGGGACTAGCGGGTTTAGCACAGATACGCAGTATTTT.

The gene calls are TRBV5-1 and TRBJ2-7; D call uncertain. CDR3 length: 15 residues. Germline V gene lookup returns CDR1 SGHRS and CDR2 YFSETQ. The V end was cut by 4 bases, the J end by 3 bases, with 17 bases between. The CDR3 loop reads CASSPAVSALYEQYF. The CDR3 nucleotides read TGCGCCAGCAGCCCCGCAGTGAGCGCGCTCTACGAGCAGTACTTC.

The chain joins TRBV2 to TRBJ2-1, with 7 bases identical to TRBD2. From germline, CDR1 is SNHLY and CDR2 FYNNEI. The V and J ends lost 8 bases and 7 bases, in that order; junction bases with no gene match: 5. The length of the CDR3 is 12 residues. CDR3 nucleotides: TGTGCCAGCGGGGGGGATATTAATGAGCAGTTCTTC. It specifies CASGGDINEQFF.

V and J are TRBV7-9 and TRBJ1-6, with TRBD1 identical over 8 bases. Looked up from germline, CDR1 is SEHNR and CDR2 is FQNEAQ (reference sequence). The ends lost 8 bases at V and 10 bases at J; junction bases unmatched: 7. There are 13 residues in the CDR3. This CDR3 is CASHGQGGSPLHF. The CDR3, as DNA: TGTGCCAGCCATGGACAGGGTGGATCACCCCTCCACTTT.

This clone was recorded a few times. V and J are TRBV25-1 and TRBJ1-1; D is undetermined. The CDR3 sequence is 13 residues long. V gave up 4 bases and J gave up 1 base, with 7 bases separating them. Germline CDR1 MGHDK, CDR2 SYGVNS. As DNA, the CDR3 is TGTGCCAGCAGTGTCACAGAGAACACTGAAGCTTTCTTT. Protein product: CASSVTENTEAFF.

The CDR3 region is CASIDPGDAEAFF. The CDR3 region has the DNA TGTGCCAGCATCGACCCAGGGGATGCGGAAGCTTTCTTT. This chain connects TRBV28 to TRBJ1-1; D might be TRBD1 (6 bases). The CDR3 is 13 residues long. V lost 7 bases and J 8 bases, leaving 17 bases between the germline ends. CDR1 MDHEN and CDR2 SYDVKM come from the germline V gene.

J is TRBJ1-1 and V is TRBV4-3, with 7 bases that match TRBD1. CDR3 size: 17 residues. Germline lookup yields CDR1 LGHNA and CDR2 YSLEER. The V gene end was trimmed by 0 bases and the J gene end by 6 bases; junction bases not matched to a gene: 13. CDR3 coding DNA: TGCGCCAGCAGCCAAGACCCAGGGGGATCCCTGAGGGCTGAAGCTTTCTTT. Its protein is CASSQDPGGSLRAEAFF.

V gene TRBV7-8 combines with J gene TRBJ2-7, with D unclear. This CDR3 is 11 amino acids long. Trimming shortened V by 2 bases and J by 6 bases, and 5 bases separated the two germline ends. In germline, CDR1 is SGHVS, CDR2 FQNEAQ. This CDR3 reads CASSLYTEQYF. DNA for the CDR3: TGTGCCAGCAGCTTATACACCGAGCAGTACTTC. Together with reference TRBV7-8 and TRBJ2-7, the CDR3 gives the full variable domain: GAGVSQSPRYKVAKRGQDVALRCDPISGHVSLFWYQQALGQGPEFLTYFQNEAQLDKSGLPSDRFFAERPEGSVSTLKIQRTQQEDSAVYLCASSLYTEQYFGPGTRLTVT.

The CDR3 loop is CASSRGGPQETQYF. DNA for the CDR3: TGTGCCAGCAGCCGCGGGGGACCCCAAGAGACCCAGTACTTC. V is TRBV6-5 and J is TRBJ2-5; 7 bases are shared with TRBD2. The CDR3 extends over 14 amino acids. Germline CDR1 and CDR2: MNHEY and SVGAGI. With 6 bases clipped from V and 1 base from J, the junction kept 5 bases outside the gene matches.

CDR3 amino acids: CASSWRLGGYTF. Here the CDR3 DNA reads TGTGCCAGCAGCTGGCGACTAGGTGGCTACACCTTC. The rearrangement uses TRBV7-9 and TRBJ1-2; no firm D call. V was cut by 4 bases and J by 7 bases, with 10 bases left in between. This CDR3 has 12 residues. Per the germline V gene, CDR1 is SEHNR and CDR2 is FQNEAQ (reference sequence). The whole variable domain, remainder taken from reference TRBV7-9 and TRBJ1-2, is DTGVSQNPRHKITKRGQNVTFRCDPISEHNRLYWYRQTLGQGPEFLTYFQNEAQLEKSRLLSDRFSAERPKGSFSTLEIQRTEQGDSAMYLCASSWRLGGYTFGSGTRLTVV.

The V gene is TRBV13, the J gene TRBJ2-5, with 7 nucleotides matching TRBD1. The CDR3 totals 13 residues. J gave up 2 bases and V 5 bases, and 2 bases lay outside the gene matches. The germline V gene encodes CDR1 PRHDT and CDR2 FYEKMQ (reference sequence). CDR3 amino acids: CASSRDRQETQYF. Here the CDR3 DNA reads TGTGCCAGCAGCCGGGACAGACAAGAGACCCAGTACTTC.

The chain carries TRBV5-5 and TRBJ2-6; tentative D call: TRBD2 (5 bases). Trimming pared 3 bases from V and 0 bases from J, leaving 7 bases between. CDR3 length equals 15 residues. Germline values: CDR1 SGHKS, CDR2 YYEKEE (reference sequence). The CDR3 DNA reads as TGTGCCAGCAGCTGGGAGTTCTCTGGGGCCAACGTCCTGACTTTC. Its translation: CASSWEFSGANVLTF.